The source of this T cell receptor (beta chain) is a study of blood T cell repertoires in COVID-19. The wider study: Acute and convalescent COVID-19 samples came from the United States, Italy and Spain. T cells, B-cell-depleted T cells, or PBMCs supplied cDNA or gDNA.

Germline loops: CDR1 LGHDT, CDR2 YNNKEL (reference sequence). V shed 6 bases, J shed 7 bases, and the junction held 12 bases outside the gene matches. The CDR3 is 16 amino acids. TCRdb keeps only in-frame clones here, not all; method: immunoSEQ multiplex PCR. The sample shows roughly 150,000 clones, 84% of them seen only once. This chain joins TRBV3-1 (or the pseudogene TRBV3-2) and TRBJ1-4, with 9 positions matching TRBD1. The sequencing input was peripheral blood. This sequence was found in a woman aged 80 or over with COVID-19, enrolled during active disease. CDR3 sequence: CASRSLDRGFSEKLFF. CDR3 bases: TGTGCCAGCAGATCACTAGACAGGGGGTTTAGTGAAAAACTGTTTTTT.